This entry is about one TCR beta chain. The data are from a study of T cell responses to AZD1222 COVID-19 vaccine. Study-wide context: Second-dose schedules of about 4 or about 12 weeks were combined.

Generated by immunoSEQ multiplex PCR, the TCRdb table keeps only in-frame clones and is missing some. The repertoire holds under 70,000 clones, with 84% as singletons. Source: peripheral blood, taken on day 0 of AZD1222 vaccination. This clonotype originated in an adult in good health.

The CDR3 DNA follows: TGTGCCAGCAGTTTTACGGGGGAGATCTCTGGAAACACCATATATTTT. Protein sequence: CASSFTGEISGNTIYF. This rearrangement joins TRBV28 to TRBJ1-3, with a possible D match to TRBD1 (5 bases). This CDR3 comprises 16 residues. The germline gives CDR1 MDHEN, CDR2 SYDVKM. V lost 3 bases and J lost 0, with 12 bases in between. Full variable domain (rest looked up from reference TRBV28 and TRBJ1-3): DVKVTQSSRYLVKRTGEKVFLECVQDMDHENMFWYRQDPGLGLRLIYFSYDVKMKEKGDIPEGYSVSREKKERFSLILESASTNQTSMYLCASSFTGEISGNTIYFGEGSWLTVV.